A selection of T cell receptor beta chains follows, all from one sample in a study of Ad26.COV2.S vaccination and SARS-CoV-2 variants. Assay used: immunoSEQ multiplex PCR; TCRdb lists only in-frame clones, some missing. Among roughly 500,000 clones, roughly 89% were seen once, and the ten largest hold 9.5% to 15%. The source material was peripheral blood, sampled in a trial of Ad26.COV2.S vaccine versus placebo. All receptors derive from a person aged 18-65 years who received the Ad26.COV2.S COVID-19 vaccine or a placebo. The CDR3 runs from the conserved cysteine through the conserved F or W. The D gene is left open where the match is weak. Clone size is shown for a subset of rows, as once, few, many or a class of expanded clone.

clone size | J gene | V gene | D gene | CDR3 protein | CDR3 DNA
once | TRBJ2-1 | TRBV19 | TRBD2 | CASSIEGGAGGFGEQFF | TGTGCCAGTAGTATAGAGGGCGGAGCGGGAGGATTTGGTGAGCAGTTCTTC
NA | TRBJ2-3 | TRBV28 | TRBD2 | CASSLGGRATDTQYF | TGTGCCAGCAGTTTGGGCGGGAGGGCCACAGATACGCAGTATTTT
once | TRBJ2-5 | TRBV7-8 | NA | CASSLYGVTQYF | TGTGCCAGCAGCTTATATGGAGTGACCCAGTACTTC
NA | TRBJ1-1 | TRBV30 | TRBD1 | CAWNNPETGGTEAFF | TGTGCCTGGAACAACCCTGAGACAGGGGGCACTGAAGCTTTCTTT
NA | TRBJ1-2 | TRBV4-1 | NA | CASSHSQGDGYTF | TGCGCCAGCAGCCACTCACAGGGAGATGGCTACACCTTC
once | TRBJ2-5 | TRBV5-1 | NA | CASSLAPGQQETQYF | TGCGCCAGCAGCTTGGCCCCAGGACAGCAAGAGACCCAGTACTTC
NA | TRBJ2-5 | TRBV18 | TRBD1 | CASSSRGPAETQYF | TGTGCCAGCTCAAGCAGGGGGCCCGCGGAGACCCAGTACTTC
NA | TRBJ1-5 | TRBV7-2 | NA | CASSAQGSWGDQPQHF | TGTGCCAGCAGCGCTCAGGGGTCGTGGGGAGATCAGCCCCAGCATTTT
once | TRBJ1-2 | TRBV6-1 | NA | CASSEIPRGGNYGYTF | TGTGCCAGCAGTGAAATCCCCCGTGGGGGTAACTATGGCTACACCTTC
NA | TRBJ1-2 | TRBV2 | NA | CASSLGRGVDGYTF | TGTGCCAGCAGCCTGGGGAGGGGCGTCGACGGCTACACCTTC
NA | TRBJ1-2 | TRBV28 | NA | CASSSPGGGPNYGYTF | TGTGCCAGCAGTTCCCCGGGGGGAGGACCTAACTATGGCTACACCTTC
NA | TRBJ2-3 | TRBV9 | NA | CASSKSVRADTQYF | TGTGCCAGCAGCAAATCGGTCCGCGCAGATACGCAGTATTTT
NA | TRBJ2-2 | TRBV4-3 | TRBD2 | CASSQLLAGETGELFF | TGCGCCAGCAGCCAGCTACTAGCGGGAGAGACCGGGGAGCTGTTTTTT
NA | TRBJ2-5 | TRBV7-2 | TRBD1 | CASSFSGTVQETQYF | TGTGCCAGCAGCTTTTCCGGGACAGTCCAAGAGACCCAGTACTTC
NA | TRBJ2-5 | TRBV7-9 | NA | CASAGGETQYF | TGTGCCAGCGCAGGGGGGGAGACCCAGTACTTC
NA | TRBJ2-5 | TRBV3-1/TRBV3-2 | NA | CASSQVGTLQETQYF | TGTGCCAGCAGCCAAGTTGGGACACTTCAAGAGACCCAGTACTTC
NA | TRBJ2-1 | TRBV7-2 | NA | CASSSTGRGGYNEQFF | TGTGCCAGCAGCTCCACAGGACGAGGGGGATACAATGAGCAGTTCTTC
NA | TRBJ2-4 | TRBV19 | NA | CASSAGQTNIQYF | TGTGCCAGTAGTGCCGGGCAAACAAACATTCAGTACTTC
once | TRBJ2-1 | TRBV18 | TRBD2 | CASSLGTSGKNEQFF | TGTGCCAGCTCACTCGGGACTAGCGGGAAAAATGAGCAGTTCTTC
NA | TRBJ2-2 | TRBV7-8 | TRBD1 | CASSLLVQGVTGELFF | TGTGCCAGCAGCTTGCTGGTACAGGGGGTCACCGGGGAGCTGTTTTTT
NA | TRBJ1-5 | TRBV2 | NA | CASSEEWGRPQHF | TGTGCCAGCAGTGAGGAATGGGGCCGGCCCCAGCATTTT